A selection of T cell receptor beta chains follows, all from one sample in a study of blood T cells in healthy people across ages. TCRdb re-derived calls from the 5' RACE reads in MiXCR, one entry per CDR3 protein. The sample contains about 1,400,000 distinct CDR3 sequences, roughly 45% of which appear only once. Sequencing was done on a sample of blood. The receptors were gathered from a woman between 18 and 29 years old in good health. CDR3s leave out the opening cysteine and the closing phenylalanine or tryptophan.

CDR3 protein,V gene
SAPPGGYEKLF,TRBV20-1
ASSSREGLWNEQF,TRBV3-1
ASSTYGTAANTGELF,TRBV27
ASSLAMAGGYGTQY,TRBV5-1
ASSRGRSQH,TRBV7-2
ASTSRGQGAVDTQY,TRBV6-1
ASSRPGPPNTGELF,TRBV12-3/TRBV12-4
RGGGNPEAF,TRBV20-1
ASGDRDNQPQH,TRBV19
ASSRDRSDEKLF,TRBV5-1
SASLASGGLEQY,TRBV20-1
ASSLARDGYEQY,TRBV7-8
ASSKGTLHSYEQY,TRBV7-2
ASSPPGLAGVGEQF,TRBV18
ASSPWQGAKNTEAF,TRBV5-5
ASSWEGTNTEAF,TRBV5-6
ASSPRGSLGSNIQY,TRBV11-2
ASGEGREETQY,TRBV2
ASSQSGGNTDTQY,TRBV4-1
ASSTGTQETQY,TRBV9
ASSPPAAGAGNTIY,TRBV4-1
ASSQPSGSRRDEQF,TRBV14